This T cell receptor (beta chain) was recorded in a study of blood T cell repertoires in COVID-19. The overall study: PBMCs, B-cell-depleted T cells, or T cells provided the cDNA or gDNA that made up the material.

Under the authors' procedure: How many nucleated cells were present was estimated from reference gene primer amplification. Data came from immunoSEQ multiplex PCR; TCRdb stores just in-frame clones and leaves some out. V, J and clone size are those of that table, while D and trimming were read from the DNA. The sample lists just over 350,000 clones; approximately 86% were seen once. Germline assignment: CDR1 MNHNS and CDR2 SASEGT. There are 14 residues in the CDR3. Germline trimming cut 3 bases from V and 5 bases from J; bases unmatched to any gene: 6. Enrollment of patients from Seattle took place during active infection, with longitudinal follow-up.

The sequenced sample was peripheral blood. The chain combines TRBV6-1 with TRBJ1-2; 7 nucleotides align to TRBD1. The origin of this receptor is a woman aged 55-70 years with COVID-19, enrolled during active disease. The CDR3 nucleotides are TGTGCCAGCAGTGACGACAGGGCTAGATATGGCTACACCTTC. This gives the protein CASSDDRARYGYTF.